The next 10 T cell receptor beta chains were all read from a single sample in a study of CD8 T cells in ankylosing spondylitis (dated by TCRdb to 2017 to 2019). The investigation overall reported the following: A TCR beta motif of roughly 8 highly homologous amino acid variants appeared characteristic of blood from ankylosing spondylitis patients.

Antigens for these TCRs are unknown. Libraries were constructed by 5' RACE. Data came from an Illumina HiSeq 2500. The raw public reads went through TCRdb reprocessing: fastp at Q25, MiXCR clone calling, in-frame beta chains kept. Records with the same CDR3 protein are collapsed into one entry carrying the most frequent genes and DNA. In this sample the table shows about 540,000 distinct CDR3 sequences, about 12% of which occur a single time. Around 7% of the sample belongs to the ten largest clones. What was sequenced was blood, either unsorted or a sorted T cell fraction (not recorded which). The receptors here all came from a male donor with ankylosing spondylitis.

The chain carries TRBV6-5 and TRBJ1-2, with TRBD1 matching over 7 bases. CDR1 is MNHEY and CDR2 is SVGAGI in the germline V gene. Trimming at V came to 2 bases and at J to 3 bases, leaving 12 bases not matched to a gene. The CDR3 consists of 17 residues. In nucleotides, the CDR3 is TGTGCCAGCAGTTACCGCGAGATCGGGCAGGGGGACTATGGCTACACCTTC. It specifies CASSYREIGQGDYGYTF.

The table lists this clonotype with a few counts. This rearrangement joins TRBV2 to TRBJ2-1, with TRBD1 matching over 10 bases. Looked up from germline, CDR1 is SNHLY and CDR2 is FYNNEI. The junction had 12 bases not matched to a gene; V was cut back by 7 bases and J by 0 bases. The CDR3 spans 18 residues. Written as DNA, the CDR3 is TGTGCCAGCACGGGACAGGGGAGCCCGATCGGCTCCTACAATGAGCAGTTCTTC. Translation: CASTGQGSPIGSYNEQFF.

The chain carries TRBV18 and TRBJ2-2; D is uncertain. The CDR3 extends over 14 amino acids. Germline V gene sequence: CDR1 KGHSH, CDR2 LQKENI. The V end was cut by 0 bases, the J end by 1 base, with 3 bases between. The CDR3 bases are TGTGCCAGCTCACCACCCGTGAACACCGGGGAGCTGTTTTTT. It codes for CASSPPVNTGELFF.

The CDR3 protein is CSARDGGTGTEAFF. The CDR3, as DNA: TGCAGTGCTAGAGATGGGGGGACCGGGACAGAAGCTTTCTTT. The rearrangement uses TRBV20-1 and TRBJ1-1; D may be TRBD1 (6 bases). The CDR3 runs 14 residues. V gave up 0 bases and J gave up 8 bases, with 16 bases separating them. The germline V gene has CDR1 DFQATT and CDR2 SNEGSKA (reference sequence).

Ten or more counts support this clonotype. This rearrangement joins TRBV5-1 to TRBJ1-2, with D maybe TRBD1 (6 bases). V lost 0 bases and J lost 9, with 9 bases in between. Per germline, CDR1 SGHRS and CDR2 YFSETQ. This CDR3 region has 12 residues. The CDR3 nucleotides read TGCGCCAGCAGCTTGGAGGGGGAGAGCTACACCTTC. Encoded protein: CASSLEGESYTF. Full variable domain (rest looked up from reference TRBV5-1 and TRBJ1-2): KAGVTQTPRYLIKTRGQQVTLSCSPISGHRSVSWYQQTPGQGLQFLFEYFSETQRNKGNFPGRFSGRQFSNSRSEMNVSTLELGDSALYLCASSLEGESYTFGSGTRLTVV.

This clonotype was found a few times. V and J are TRBV5-1 and TRBJ2-2; 7 nucleotides match TRBD1. Germline-derived CDR1 and CDR2 are SGHRS and YFSETQ. J lost 5 bases, V lost 0 bases, and 4 bases had no gene match. The CDR3 spans 15 residues. CDR3 sequence: CASSLAQGVTGELFF. The CDR3 DNA is TGCGCCAGCAGCTTGGCCCAGGGGGTGACCGGGGAGCTGTTTTTT. Complete variable domain (other parts from reference TRBV5-1 and TRBJ2-2): KAGVTQTPRYLIKTRGQQVTLSCSPISGHRSVSWYQQTPGQGLQFLFEYFSETQRNKGNFPGRFSGRQFSNSRSEMNVSTLELGDSALYLCASSLAQGVTGELFFGEGSRLTVL.

V and J are TRBV20-1 and TRBJ2-5; perhaps TRBD2 as D (7 bases). This CDR3 spans 16 amino acids. The V end lost 1 base, the J end lost 3 bases, and 18 bases lay between the germline ends. The germline CDR1 and CDR2 sequences are DFQATT and SNEGSKA (reference sequence). The CDR3 nucleotides read TGCAGTGCTAGAGGGCGGGGGCAGGGACTGAAAGAGACCCAGTACTTC. Translating it yields CSARGRGQGLKETQYF.

The table lists this clonotype with a count of one. The chain links TRBV6-1 to TRBJ2-4; 8 bases align to TRBD2. This CDR3 spans 15 amino acids. Germline CDR1 and CDR2: MNHNS and SASEGT. Trimming removed 6 bases from V and 8 bases from J; junction bases left unmatched: 12. DNA of the CDR3: TGTGCCAGCAGCGAGGGGAGCGGGAGTGAGTACATTCAGTACTTC. Protein product: CASSEGSGSEYIQYF.

This clonotype was observed once. The chain combines TRBV5-1 with TRBJ1-4, with no clear D. Germline CDR1 and CDR2: SGHRS and YFSETQ. Trimming took off 2 bases at V and 4 bases at J, with 12 bases between the two ends. The length of the CDR3 is 15 residues. The CDR3 DNA reads as TGCGCCAGCAGCTTAGGCGGTGATTTTAATGAAAAACTGTTTTTT. Encoded protein: CASSLGGDFNEKLFF.

This chain links TRBV11-2 with TRBJ1-4, with D tentatively TRBD1 (5 bases). This CDR3 comprises 16 residues. V was trimmed by 5 bases and J by 8 bases, leaving 21 bases between them. Germline CDR1 reads SGHAT; CDR2 reads FQNNGV. The CDR3 bases are TGTGCCAGCAGCCCCACGTTTGAGGGGCTCAGAGAAAAACTGTTTTTT. Translated: CASSPTFEGLREKLFF.